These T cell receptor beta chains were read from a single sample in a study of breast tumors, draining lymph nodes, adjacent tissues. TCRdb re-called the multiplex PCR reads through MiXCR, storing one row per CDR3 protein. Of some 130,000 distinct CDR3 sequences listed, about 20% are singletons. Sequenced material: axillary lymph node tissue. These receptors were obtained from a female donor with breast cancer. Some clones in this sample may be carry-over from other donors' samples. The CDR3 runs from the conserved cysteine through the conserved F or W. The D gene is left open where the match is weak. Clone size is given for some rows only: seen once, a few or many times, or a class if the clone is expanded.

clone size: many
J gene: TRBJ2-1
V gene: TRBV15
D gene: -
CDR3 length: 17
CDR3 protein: CATSRDQAWGLQYEQFF
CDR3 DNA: TGTGCCACCAGCAGAGATCAGGCCTGGGGTTTACAATATGAGCAGTTCTTC

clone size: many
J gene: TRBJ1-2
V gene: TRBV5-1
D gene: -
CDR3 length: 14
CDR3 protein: CASSPLQNNYGYTF
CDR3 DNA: TGCGCCAGCAGCCCTCTCCAGAATAACTATGGCTACACCTTC

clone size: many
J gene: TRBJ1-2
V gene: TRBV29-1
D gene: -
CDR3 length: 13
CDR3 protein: CSVVLWGRDGYTF
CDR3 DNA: TGCAGCGTTGTCCTTTGGGGGCGGGATGGCTACACCTTC

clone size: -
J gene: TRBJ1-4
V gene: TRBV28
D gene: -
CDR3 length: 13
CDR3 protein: CASSPGENEKLFF
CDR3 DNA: TGTGCCAGCAGCCCAGGAGAAAATGAAAAACTGTTTTTT

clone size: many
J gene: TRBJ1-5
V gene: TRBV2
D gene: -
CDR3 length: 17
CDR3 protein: CASSERGVEIPNQPQHF
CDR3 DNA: TGTGCCAGCAGTGAAAGGGGGGTAGAAATTCCCAATCAGCCCCAGCATTTT

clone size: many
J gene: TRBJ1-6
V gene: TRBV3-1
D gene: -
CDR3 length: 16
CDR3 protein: CASSLAGTPNNSPLHF
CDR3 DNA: TGTGCCAGCAGCCTCGCCGGGACCCCGAATAATTCACCCCTCCACTTT

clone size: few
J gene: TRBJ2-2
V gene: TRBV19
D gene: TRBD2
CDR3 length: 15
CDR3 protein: CASSMGLADTGELFF
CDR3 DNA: TGTGCCAGTAGTATGGGTCTAGCGGACACCGGGGAGCTGTTTTTT

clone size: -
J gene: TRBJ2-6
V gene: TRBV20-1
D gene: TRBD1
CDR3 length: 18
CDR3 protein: CSARVQGATVSGANVLTF
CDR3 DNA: TGCAGTGCTAGAGTTCAGGGGGCGACAGTCTCTGGGGCCAACGTCCTGACTTTC

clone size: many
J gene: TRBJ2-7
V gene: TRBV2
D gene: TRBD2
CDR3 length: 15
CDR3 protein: CASSEASGRTYEQYF
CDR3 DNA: TGTGCCAGCAGTGAAGCTAGCGGGAGGACCTACGAGCAGTACTTC

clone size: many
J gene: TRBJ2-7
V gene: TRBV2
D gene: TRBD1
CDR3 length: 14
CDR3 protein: CASSDGQGPYEQYF
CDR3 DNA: TGTGCCAGCAGTGACGGACAGGGCCCCTACGAGCAGTACTTC

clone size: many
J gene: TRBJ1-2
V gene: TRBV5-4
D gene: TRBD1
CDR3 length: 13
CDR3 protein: CASSWTGAYGYTF
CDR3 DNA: TGTGCCAGCAGCTGGACAGGGGCTTATGGCTACACCTTC

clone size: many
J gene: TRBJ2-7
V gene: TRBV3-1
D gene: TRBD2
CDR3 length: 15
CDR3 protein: CASSQGGSGRWEQYF
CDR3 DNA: TGTGCCAGCAGCCAAGGTGGTAGCGGGAGGTGGGAGCAGTACTTC

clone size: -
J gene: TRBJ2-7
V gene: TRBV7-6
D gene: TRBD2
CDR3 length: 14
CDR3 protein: CASSSHSGNYEQYF
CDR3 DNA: TGTGCCAGCAGCTCCCATAGCGGGAACTACGAGCAGTACTTC

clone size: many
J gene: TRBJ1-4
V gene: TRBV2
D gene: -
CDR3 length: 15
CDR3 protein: CASSGGRVTNEKLFF
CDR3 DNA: TGTGCCAGCAGTGGGGGGCGGGTCACTAATGAAAAACTGTTTTTT

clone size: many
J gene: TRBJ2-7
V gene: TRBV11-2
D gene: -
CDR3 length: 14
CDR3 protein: CASSLDAGAYEQYF
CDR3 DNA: TGTGCCAGCAGCTTAGATGCAGGGGCCTACGAGCAGTACTTC

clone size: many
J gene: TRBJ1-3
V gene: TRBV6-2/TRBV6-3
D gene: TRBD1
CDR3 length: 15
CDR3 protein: CASRGATGLGNTIYF
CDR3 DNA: TGTGCCAGCAGGGGAGCGACAGGGCTCGGAAACACCATATATTTT

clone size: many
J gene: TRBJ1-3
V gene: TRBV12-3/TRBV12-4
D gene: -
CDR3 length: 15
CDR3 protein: CASSAPSSSGNTIYF
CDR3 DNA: TGTGCCAGCAGTGCCCCTTCGAGCTCTGGAAACACCATATATTTT

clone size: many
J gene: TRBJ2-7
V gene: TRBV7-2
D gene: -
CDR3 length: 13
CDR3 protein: CASSLGLAYEQYF
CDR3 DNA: TGTGCCAGCAGCTTGGGACTTGCCTACGAGCAGTACTTC

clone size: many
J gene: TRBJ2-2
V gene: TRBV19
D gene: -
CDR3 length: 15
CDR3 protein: CASSITGGGTGELFF
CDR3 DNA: TGTGCCAGTAGTATAACGGGGGGCGGAACCGGGGAGCTGTTTTTT

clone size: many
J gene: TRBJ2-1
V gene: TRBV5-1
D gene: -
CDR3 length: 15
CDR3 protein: CASSLEGARDNEQFF
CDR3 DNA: TGCGCCAGCAGCCTGGAGGGGGCTCGGGACAATGAGCAGTTCTTC

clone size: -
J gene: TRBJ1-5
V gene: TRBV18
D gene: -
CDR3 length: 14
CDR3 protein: CASSPGSGSQPQHF
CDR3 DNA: TGTGCCAGCTCACCAGGTTCTGGTAGTCAGCCCCAGCATTTT

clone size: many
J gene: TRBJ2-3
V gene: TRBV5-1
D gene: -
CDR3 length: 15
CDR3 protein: CASSSGSSVVDTQYF
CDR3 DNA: TGCGCCAGCAGCTCCGGTTCCAGCGTCGTAGATACGCAGTATTTT

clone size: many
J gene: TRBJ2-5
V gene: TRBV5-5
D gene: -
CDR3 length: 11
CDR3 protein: CASSKQETQYF
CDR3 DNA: TGTGCCAGCAGCAAGCAAGAGACCCAGTACTTC

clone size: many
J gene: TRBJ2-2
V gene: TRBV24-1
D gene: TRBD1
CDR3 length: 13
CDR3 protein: CATGTGGPGELFF
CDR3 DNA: TGTGCCACCGGGACAGGGGGCCCCGGGGAGCTGTTTTTT

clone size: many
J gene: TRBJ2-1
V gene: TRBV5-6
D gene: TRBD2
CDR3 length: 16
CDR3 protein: CASGRLAGHSYNEQFF
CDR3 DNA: TGTGCCAGCGGCAGACTAGCGGGCCACTCCTACAATGAGCAGTTCTTC

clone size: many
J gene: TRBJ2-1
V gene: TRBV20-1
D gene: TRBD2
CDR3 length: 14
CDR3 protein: CSARTSGGADEQFF
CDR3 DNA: TGCAGTGCCCGTACTAGCGGGGGGGCCGATGAGCAGTTCTTC

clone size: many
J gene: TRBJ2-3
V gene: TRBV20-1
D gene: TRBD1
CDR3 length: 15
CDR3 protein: CSARPGQGSPDTQYF
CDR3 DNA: TGCAGTGCTAGACCGGGACAGGGCTCCCCAGATACGCAGTATTTT

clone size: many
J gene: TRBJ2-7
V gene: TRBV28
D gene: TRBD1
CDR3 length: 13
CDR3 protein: CASRGQGRYEQYF
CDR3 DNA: TGTGCCAGCAGAGGACAGGGTCGGTACGAGCAGTACTTC

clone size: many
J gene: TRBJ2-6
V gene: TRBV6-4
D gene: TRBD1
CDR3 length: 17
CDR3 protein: CASSVGQGFSGANVLTF
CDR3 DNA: TGTGCCAGCAGTGTCGGACAGGGTTTCTCTGGGGCCAACGTCCTGACTTTC

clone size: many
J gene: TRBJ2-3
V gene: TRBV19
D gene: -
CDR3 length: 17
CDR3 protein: CASSDPRGSTSTDTQYF
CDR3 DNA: TGTGCCAGTAGTGACCCCAGGGGTTCCACTAGCACAGATACGCAGTATTTT

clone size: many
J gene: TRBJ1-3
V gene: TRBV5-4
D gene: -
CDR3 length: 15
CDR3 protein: CASSLDSISGNTIYF
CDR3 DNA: TGTGCCAGCAGCTTGGACAGTATCTCTGGAAACACCATATATTTT

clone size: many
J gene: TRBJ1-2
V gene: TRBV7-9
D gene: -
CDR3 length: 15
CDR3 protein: CASSLAYAREQGYTF
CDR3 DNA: TGTGCCAGCAGCTTAGCGTATGCCAGGGAGCAGGGCTACACCTTC

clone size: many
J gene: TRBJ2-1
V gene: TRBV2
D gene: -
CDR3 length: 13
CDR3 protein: CASSVGGVSVQFF
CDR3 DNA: TGTGCCAGCAGTGTGGGCGGGGTTAGTGTGCAGTTCTTC